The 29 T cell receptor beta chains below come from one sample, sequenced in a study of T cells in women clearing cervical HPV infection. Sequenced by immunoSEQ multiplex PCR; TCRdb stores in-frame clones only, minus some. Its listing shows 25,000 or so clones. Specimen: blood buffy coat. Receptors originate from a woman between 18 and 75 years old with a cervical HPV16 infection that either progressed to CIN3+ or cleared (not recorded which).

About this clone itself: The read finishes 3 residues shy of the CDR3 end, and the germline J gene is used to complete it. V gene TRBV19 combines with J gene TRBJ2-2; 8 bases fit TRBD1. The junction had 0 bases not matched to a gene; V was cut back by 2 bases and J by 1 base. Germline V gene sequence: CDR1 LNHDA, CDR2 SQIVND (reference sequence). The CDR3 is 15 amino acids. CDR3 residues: CASSITGGNTGELFF. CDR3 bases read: TGTGCCAGTAGTATAACAGGGGGGAACACCGGGGAG.

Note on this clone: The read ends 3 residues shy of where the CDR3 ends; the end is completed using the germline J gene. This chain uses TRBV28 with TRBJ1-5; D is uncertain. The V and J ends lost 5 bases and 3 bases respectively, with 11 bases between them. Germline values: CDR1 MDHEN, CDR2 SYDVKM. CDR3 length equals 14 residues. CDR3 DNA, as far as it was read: TGTGCCAGCAGTCTCGAGGGCCTCAATCAGCCC. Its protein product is CASSLEGLNQP. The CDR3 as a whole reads CASSLEGLNQPQHF.

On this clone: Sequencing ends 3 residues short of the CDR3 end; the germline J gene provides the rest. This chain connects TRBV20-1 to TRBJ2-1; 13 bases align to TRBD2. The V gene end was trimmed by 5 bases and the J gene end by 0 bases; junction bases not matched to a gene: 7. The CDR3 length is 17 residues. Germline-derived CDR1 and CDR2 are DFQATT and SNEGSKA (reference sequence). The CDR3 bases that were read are TGCAGTGCTGGGGGACTAGCGGGGAGGAGCTCCTACAATGAG. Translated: CSAGGLAGRSSYNE. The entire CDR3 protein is CSAGGLAGRSSYNEQFF.

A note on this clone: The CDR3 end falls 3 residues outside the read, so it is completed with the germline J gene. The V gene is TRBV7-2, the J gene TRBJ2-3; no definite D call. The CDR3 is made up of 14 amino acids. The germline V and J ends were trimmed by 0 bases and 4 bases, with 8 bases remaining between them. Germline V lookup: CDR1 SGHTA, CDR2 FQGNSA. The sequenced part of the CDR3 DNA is TGTGCCAGCAGCTTAGCCTACGGGTCAGATACG. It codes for CASSLAYGSDT. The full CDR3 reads CASSLAYGSDTQYF.

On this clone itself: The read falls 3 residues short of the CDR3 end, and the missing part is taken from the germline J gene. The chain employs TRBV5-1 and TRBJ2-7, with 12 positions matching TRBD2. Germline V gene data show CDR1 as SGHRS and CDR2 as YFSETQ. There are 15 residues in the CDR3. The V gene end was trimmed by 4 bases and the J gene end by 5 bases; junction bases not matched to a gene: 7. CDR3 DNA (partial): TGCGCCAGCAGCGGGGGGCGGACTAGCGGGAACGAG. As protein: CASSGGRTSGNE. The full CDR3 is CASSGGRTSGNEQYF.

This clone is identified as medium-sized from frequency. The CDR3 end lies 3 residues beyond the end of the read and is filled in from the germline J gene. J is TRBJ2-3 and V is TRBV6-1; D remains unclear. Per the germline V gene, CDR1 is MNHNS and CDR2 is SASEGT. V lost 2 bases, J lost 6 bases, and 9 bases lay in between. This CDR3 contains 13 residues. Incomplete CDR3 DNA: TGTGCCAGCAGTGAAACAGTTTATGATACG. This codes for CASSETVYDT. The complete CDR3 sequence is CASSETVYDTQYF.

CDR3 DNA, as far as it was read: TGTGCCAGCAGCCCGACAGGGGGAACTTACGAG. Its translation is CASSPTGGTYE. The whole CDR3 sequence reads CASSPTGGTYEQYF. The J gene is TRBJ2-7, the V gene TRBV7-2; TRBD1 matches at 9 bases. Sequencing ends 3 residues short of the CDR3 end; the germline J gene provides the rest. The CDR3 runs to 14 residues. The V and J ends lost 5 bases and 4 bases, in that order; junction bases with no gene match: 6. Germline assignment: CDR1 SGHTA and CDR2 FQGNSA. Full variable domain (rest looked up from reference TRBV7-2 and TRBJ2-7): GAGVSQSPSNKVTEKGKDVELRCDPISGHTALYWYRQSLGQGLEFLIYFQGNSAPDKSGLPSDRFSAERTGGSVSTLTIQRTQQEDSAVYLCASSPTGGTYEQYFGPGTRLTVT.

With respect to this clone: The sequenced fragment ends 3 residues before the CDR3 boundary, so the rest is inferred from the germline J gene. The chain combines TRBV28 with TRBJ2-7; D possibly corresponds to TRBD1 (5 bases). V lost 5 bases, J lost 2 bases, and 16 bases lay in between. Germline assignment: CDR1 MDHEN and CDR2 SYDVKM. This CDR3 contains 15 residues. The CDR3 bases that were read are TGTGCCAGCAGTACATATAGACAGAGCCCCTACGAG. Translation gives CASSTYRQSPYE. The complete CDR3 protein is CASSTYRQSPYEQYF.

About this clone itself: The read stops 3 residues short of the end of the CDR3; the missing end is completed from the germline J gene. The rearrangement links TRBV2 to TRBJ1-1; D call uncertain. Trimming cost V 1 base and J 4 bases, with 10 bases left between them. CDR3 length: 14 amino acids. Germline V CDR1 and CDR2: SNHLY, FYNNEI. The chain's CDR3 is CASSEGGVGTEAFF. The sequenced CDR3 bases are TGTGCCAGCAGTGAAGGCGGGGTAGGCACTGAA.

The CDR3 DNA, read in part, is TGTGCCAGTAGTATAGATCACGGTAGGGGTACGAAGAATCAGCCC. The encoded protein is CASSIDHGRGTKNQP. The whole CDR3 protein reads CASSIDHGRGTKNQPQHF. J is TRBJ1-5 and V is TRBV19, with a tentative D call TRBD1 (5 bases). Coverage ceases 3 residues before the CDR3 finishes, and the germline J gene fills in the end. The CDR3 covers 18 residues. Germline CDR1 is LNHDA and CDR2 is SQIVND (reference sequence). Deletions cut 0 bases from V and 4 bases from J, with 19 bases between.

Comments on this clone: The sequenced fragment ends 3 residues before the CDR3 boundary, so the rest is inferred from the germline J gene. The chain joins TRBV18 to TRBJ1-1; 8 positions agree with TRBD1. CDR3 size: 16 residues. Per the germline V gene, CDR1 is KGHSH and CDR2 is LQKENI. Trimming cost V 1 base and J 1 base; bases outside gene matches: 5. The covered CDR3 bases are TGTGCCAGCTCACCACGACAGGGGAAGGGGAACACTGAA. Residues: CASSPRQGKGNTE. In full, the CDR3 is CASSPRQGKGNTEAFF.

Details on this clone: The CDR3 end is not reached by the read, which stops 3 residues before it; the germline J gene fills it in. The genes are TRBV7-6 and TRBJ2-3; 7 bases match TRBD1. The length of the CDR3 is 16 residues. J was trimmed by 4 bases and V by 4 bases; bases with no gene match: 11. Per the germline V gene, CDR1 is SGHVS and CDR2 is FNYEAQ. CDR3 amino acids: CASSSGQARGPDTQYF. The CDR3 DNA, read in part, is TGTGCCAGCAGCTCTGGACAGGCCCGCGGCCCAGATACG.

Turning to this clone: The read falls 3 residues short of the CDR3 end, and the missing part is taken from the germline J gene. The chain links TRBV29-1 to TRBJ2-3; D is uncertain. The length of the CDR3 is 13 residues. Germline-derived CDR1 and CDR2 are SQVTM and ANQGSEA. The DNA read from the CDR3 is TGCAGCGTTGTCGCTAATAGCAATCAGCCG. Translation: CSVVANSNQP. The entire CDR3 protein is CSVVANSNQPQYF.

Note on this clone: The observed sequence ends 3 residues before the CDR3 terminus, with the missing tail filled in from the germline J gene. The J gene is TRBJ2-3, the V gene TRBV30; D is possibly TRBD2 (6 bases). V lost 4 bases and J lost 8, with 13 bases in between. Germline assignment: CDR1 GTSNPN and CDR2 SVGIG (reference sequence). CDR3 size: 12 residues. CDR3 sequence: CAWNSRRGTQYF. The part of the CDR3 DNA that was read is TGTGCCTGGAACTCCCGGCGGGGTACG.

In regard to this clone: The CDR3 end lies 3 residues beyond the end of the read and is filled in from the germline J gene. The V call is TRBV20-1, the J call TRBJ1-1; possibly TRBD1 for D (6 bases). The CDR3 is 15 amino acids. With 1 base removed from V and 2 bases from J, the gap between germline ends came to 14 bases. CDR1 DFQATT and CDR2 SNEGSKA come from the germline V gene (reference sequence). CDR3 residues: CSARGTMTGNTEAFF. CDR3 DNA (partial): TGCAGTGCTAGAGGGACCATGACAGGCAACACTGAA.

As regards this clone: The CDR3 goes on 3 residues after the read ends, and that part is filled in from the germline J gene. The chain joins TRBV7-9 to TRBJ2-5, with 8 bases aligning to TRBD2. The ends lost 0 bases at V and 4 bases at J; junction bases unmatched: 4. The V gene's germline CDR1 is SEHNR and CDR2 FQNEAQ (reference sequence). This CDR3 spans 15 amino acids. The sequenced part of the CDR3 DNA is TGTGCCAGCAGCTTAGCGGGTCTAGCGGGAGAGACC. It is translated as CASSLAGLAGET. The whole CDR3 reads CASSLAGLAGETQYF.

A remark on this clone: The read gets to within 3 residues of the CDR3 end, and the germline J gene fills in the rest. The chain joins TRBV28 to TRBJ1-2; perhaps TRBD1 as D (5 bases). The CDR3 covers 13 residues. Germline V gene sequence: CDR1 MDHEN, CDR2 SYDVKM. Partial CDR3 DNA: TGTGCCAGCACCCTGGGAGGGGCGGACGGC. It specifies CASTLGGADG. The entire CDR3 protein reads CASTLGGADGYTF.

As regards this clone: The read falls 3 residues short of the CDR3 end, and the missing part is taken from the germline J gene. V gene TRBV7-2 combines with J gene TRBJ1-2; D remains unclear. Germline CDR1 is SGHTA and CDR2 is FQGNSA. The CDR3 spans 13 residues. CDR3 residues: CASSLTTPNDYTF. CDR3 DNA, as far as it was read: TGTGCCAGCAGCTTGACTACCCCCAATGAC. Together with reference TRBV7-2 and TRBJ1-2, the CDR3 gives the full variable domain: GAGVSQSPSNKVTEKGKDVELRCDPISGHTALYWYRQSLGQGLEFLIYFQGNSAPDKSGLPSDRFSAERTGGSVSTLTIQRTQQEDSAVYLCASSLTTPNDYTFGSGTRLTVV.

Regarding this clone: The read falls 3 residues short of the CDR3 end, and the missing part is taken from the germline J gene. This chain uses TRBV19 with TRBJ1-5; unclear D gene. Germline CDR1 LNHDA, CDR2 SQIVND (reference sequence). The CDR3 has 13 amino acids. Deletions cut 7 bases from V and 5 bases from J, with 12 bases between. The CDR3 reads CASTPTVHQPQHF. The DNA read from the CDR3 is TGTGCCAGTACCCCGACTGTACATCAGCCC.

Partial CDR3 DNA: TGCAGCGTTGAACCCCAGGGAAGGGTCTATAATTCACCA. It yields the protein CSVEPQGRVYNSP. In full, the CDR3 is CSVEPQGRVYNSPLFF. The J gene is TRBJ1-4, the V gene TRBV29-1; maybe TRBD1 (5 bases). The read terminates 3 residues ahead of where the CDR3 ends, so the germline J gene completes it. The CDR3 is 16 amino acids. The germline CDR1 and CDR2 sequences are SQVTM and ANQGSEA.

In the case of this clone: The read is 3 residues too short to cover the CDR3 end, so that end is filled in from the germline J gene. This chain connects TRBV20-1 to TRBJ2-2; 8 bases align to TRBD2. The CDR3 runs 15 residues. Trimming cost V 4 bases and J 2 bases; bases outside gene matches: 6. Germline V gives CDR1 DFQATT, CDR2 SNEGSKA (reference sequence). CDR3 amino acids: CSAKSLAGNTGELFF. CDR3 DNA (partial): TGCAGTGCTAAAAGTCTAGCGGGTAACACCGGGGAG.

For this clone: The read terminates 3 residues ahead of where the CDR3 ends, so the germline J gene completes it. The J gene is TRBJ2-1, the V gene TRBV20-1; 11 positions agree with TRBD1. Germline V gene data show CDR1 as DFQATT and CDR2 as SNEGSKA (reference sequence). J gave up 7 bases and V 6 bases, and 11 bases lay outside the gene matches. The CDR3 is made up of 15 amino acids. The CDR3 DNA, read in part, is TGCAGTGCCGCCTCCGGGACAGGGGGGGGTAATGAG. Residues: CSAASGTGGGNE. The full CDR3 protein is CSAASGTGGGNEQFF.

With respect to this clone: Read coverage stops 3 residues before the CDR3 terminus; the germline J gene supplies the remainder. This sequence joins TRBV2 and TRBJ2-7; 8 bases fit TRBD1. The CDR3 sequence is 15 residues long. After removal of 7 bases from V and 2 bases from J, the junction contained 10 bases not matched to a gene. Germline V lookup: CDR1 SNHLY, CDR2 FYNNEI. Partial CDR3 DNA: TGTGCCAGCACCCAAGGGACAGGCCCCACCTACGAG. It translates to CASTQGTGPTYE. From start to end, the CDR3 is CASTQGTGPTYEQYF.

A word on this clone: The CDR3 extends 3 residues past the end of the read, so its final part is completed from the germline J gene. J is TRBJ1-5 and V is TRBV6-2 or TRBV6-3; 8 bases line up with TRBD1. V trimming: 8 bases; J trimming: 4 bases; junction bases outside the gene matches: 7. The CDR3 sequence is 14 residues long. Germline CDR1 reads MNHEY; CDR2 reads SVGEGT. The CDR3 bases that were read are TGTGCCAGCTTCGATAGGACAGGGAATCAGCCC. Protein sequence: CASFDRTGNQP. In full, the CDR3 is CASFDRTGNQPQHF.

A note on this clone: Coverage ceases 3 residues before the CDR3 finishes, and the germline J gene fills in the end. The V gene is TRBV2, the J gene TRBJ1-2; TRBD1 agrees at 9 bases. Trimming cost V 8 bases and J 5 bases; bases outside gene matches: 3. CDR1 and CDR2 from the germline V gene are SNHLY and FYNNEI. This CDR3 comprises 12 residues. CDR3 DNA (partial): TGTGCCAGCGCCGGGACAGGGTATGGC. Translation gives CASAGTGYG. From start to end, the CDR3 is CASAGTGYGYTF.

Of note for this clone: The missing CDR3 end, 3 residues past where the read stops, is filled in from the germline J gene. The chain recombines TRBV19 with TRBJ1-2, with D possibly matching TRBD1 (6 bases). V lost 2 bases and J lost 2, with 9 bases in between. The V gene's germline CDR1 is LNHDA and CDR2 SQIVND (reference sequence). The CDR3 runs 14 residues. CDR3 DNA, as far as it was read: TGTGCCAGTAGTATAACCGGGACAAACTATGGC. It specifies CASSITGTNYG. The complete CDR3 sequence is CASSITGTNYGYTF.

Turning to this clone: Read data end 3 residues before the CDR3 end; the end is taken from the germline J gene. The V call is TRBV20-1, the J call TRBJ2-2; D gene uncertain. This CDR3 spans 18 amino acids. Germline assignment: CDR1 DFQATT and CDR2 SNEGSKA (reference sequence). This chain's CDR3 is CSARDIATLSSYNSPLFF. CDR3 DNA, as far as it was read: TGCAGTGCTAGAGATATTGCGACATTGAGCTCCTATAATTCACCG.

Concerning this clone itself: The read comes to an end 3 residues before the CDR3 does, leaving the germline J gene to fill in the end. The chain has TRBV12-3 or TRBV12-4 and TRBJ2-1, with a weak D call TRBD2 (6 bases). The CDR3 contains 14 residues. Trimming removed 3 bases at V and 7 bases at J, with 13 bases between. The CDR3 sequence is CASSFGLRRNEQFF. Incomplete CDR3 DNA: TGTGCCAGCAGTTTTGGACTAAGGAGAAATGAG.

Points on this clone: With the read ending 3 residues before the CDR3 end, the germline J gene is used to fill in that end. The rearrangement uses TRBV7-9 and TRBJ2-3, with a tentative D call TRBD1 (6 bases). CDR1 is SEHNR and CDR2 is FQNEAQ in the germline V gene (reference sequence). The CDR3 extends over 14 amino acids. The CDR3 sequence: CASSLQGTGQPQYF. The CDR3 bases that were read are TGTGCCAGCAGCCTACAGGGAACGGGTCAGCCG. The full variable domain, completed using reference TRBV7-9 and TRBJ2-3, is DTGVSQNPRHKITKRGQNVTFRCDPISEHNRLYWYRQTLGQGPEFLTYFQNEAQLEKSRLLSDRFSAERPKGSFSTLEIQRTEQGDSAMYLCASSLQGTGQPQYFGPGTRLTVL.